This TCR beta chain emerged from a study of T cell changes during pregnancy in multiple sclerosis. Sequenced by immunoSEQ multiplex PCR; TCRdb stores in-frame clones only, minus some. Of approximately 74,000 clones in the sample, more than 85% are singletons; the top ten hold around 3.2%. Germline-derived CDR1 and CDR2 are MNHEY and SMNVEV (reference sequence). The CDR3 totals 16 residues. Deletions cut 0 bases from V and 3 bases from J, with 11 bases between. The chain is built from TRBV27 and TRBJ1-4; D is undetermined. This sample comprised peripheral blood, obtained before pregnancy. This clonotype was obtained from a female donor with multiple sclerosis, enrolled in a pregnancy study. The CDR3 reads CASSLSTGAPNEKLFF. The CDR3 coding sequence is TGTGCCAGCAGTTTATCGACCGGAGCCCCTAATGAAAAACTGTTTTTT.